One sample yielded the 8 T cell receptor beta chains listed below, sequenced in a study of control samples from healthy donors and cancer patients. Using immunoSEQ multiplex PCR, the repertoire was profiled, and TCRdb retains in-frame clones only, with some absent. The sample records around 120,000 clones, 85% to 95% being singletons. Sample: PBMCs. The receptors here all came from a man aged 45-60 years with head and neck cancer.

The chain couples TRBV6-5 to TRBJ1-1, with D perhaps matching TRBD1 (5 bases). The germline V gene encodes CDR1 MNHEY and CDR2 SVGAGI. The length of the CDR3 is 13 residues. V shed 7 bases and J shed 7 bases, with 16 bases lying between them. The CDR3 region has the DNA TGTGCCAGCATAGGAGGGGCCGGGATTGAAGCTTTCTTT. It yields the protein CASIGGAGIEAFF.

The chain joins TRBV14 to TRBJ2-7; 8 bases line up with TRBD1. Germline V lookup: CDR1 SGHDN, CDR2 FVKESK. With V trimmed by 4 bases and J by 7 bases, 12 bases remained unmatched. This CDR3 is 15 amino acids long. For the CDR3, the DNA is TGTGCCAGCAGCCCGAGGACAGGGCCCCTCGGGGAGCAGTACTTC. Protein sequence: CASSPRTGPLGEQYF.

The chain is built from TRBV19 and TRBJ2-1, with 7 bases lining up with TRBD2. The CDR3 length is 12 residues. After removal of 5 bases from V and 8 bases from J, the junction contained 3 bases not matched to a gene. CDR1 is LNHDA and CDR2 is SQIVND in the germline V gene (reference sequence). In DNA, the CDR3 is TGTGCCAGTAGTTTTAGCGGGCATGAGCAGTTCTTC. It translates to CASSFSGHEQFF.

The rearrangement uses TRBV7-9 and TRBJ2-5; D may be TRBD2 (5 bases). Between the trimmed V and J ends, which lost 1 base and 1 base, there was a span of 13 bases. Germline-derived CDR1 and CDR2 are SEHNR and FQNEAQ (reference sequence). The length of the CDR3 is 16 residues. The CDR3 sequence is CASSLGLAWGQETQYF. The CDR3, as DNA: TGTGCCAGCAGCTTAGGGCTAGCCTGGGGCCAAGAGACCCAGTACTTC.

This chain joins TRBV12-3 or TRBV12-4 and TRBJ2-7; 8 bases agree with TRBD1. The CDR3 runs 11 residues. J lost 6 bases, V lost 8 bases, and 3 bases had no gene match. CDR3 region: CASSTGVEQYF. CDR3 coding DNA: TGTGCCAGCTCGACAGGGGTCGAGCAGTACTTC.

The V call is TRBV9, the J call TRBJ2-3; 7 positions agree with TRBD2. Trimming removed 6 bases from V and 6 bases from J; junction bases left unmatched: 7. Germline loops: CDR1 SGDLS, CDR2 YYNGEE. CDR3 size: 13 residues. The CDR3 protein is CASTRGDDDTQYF. The DNA for the CDR3 is TGTGCCAGCACCCGGGGGGACGACGATACGCAGTATTTT.

This chain links TRBV7-9 with TRBJ1-4; TRBD1 matches at 8 bases. Trimming removed 1 base from V and 4 bases from J; junction bases left unmatched: 2. The CDR3 has 15 amino acids. Germline V gives CDR1 SEHNR, CDR2 FQNEAQ (reference sequence). For the CDR3, the DNA is TGTGCCAGCAGCTTAGGGGACAGGAATAATGAAAAACTGTTTTTT. Encoded protein: CASSLGDRNNEKLFF.

Here the CDR3 reads CASSLDPGFGEQYF. The DNA of the CDR3 is TGTGCCAGCAGCTTAGATCCAGGGTTTGGGGAGCAGTACTTC. The V call is TRBV11-2, the J call TRBJ2-7, with D possibly matching TRBD1 (5 bases). V lost 0 bases and J 7 bases, leaving 13 bases between the germline ends. The length of the CDR3 is 14 residues. The germline gives CDR1 SGHAT, CDR2 FQNNGV. The variable domain in full, completed from reference TRBV11-2 and TRBJ2-7, reads EAGVAQSPRYKIIEKRQSVAFWCNPISGHATLYWYQQILGQGPKLLIQFQNNGVVDDSQLPKDRFSAERLKGVDSTLKIQPAKLEDSAVYLCASSLDPGFGEQYFGPGTRLTVT.